Listed below are T cell receptor beta chains from one sample, sequenced in a study of blood T cell repertoires in COVID-19. Libraries were prepared by immunoSEQ multiplex PCR; TCRdb keeps only in-frame clonotypes and omits some of them. The table has 55,000 to 75,000 clones, 85% to 90% seen once. The sample was peripheral blood. The receptors here all came from a human donor with active COVID-19. The donor label of this sample is uncertain. CDR3s include the opening cysteine and the closing phenylalanine or tryptophan. D genes are given only for firm matches. Rows give clone size only sometimes, using once, few, many, or a class for an expanded clone.

clone_size | j_call | v_call | cdr3_length | d_call | cdr3_aa | cdr3_nt
- | TRBJ2-6 | TRBV28 | 17 | - | CASSTRQRSPGANVLTF | TGTGCCAGCAGCACCCGACAGCGTTCCCCTGGGGCCAACGTCCTGACTTTC
- | TRBJ1-1 | TRBV7-3 | 13 | - | CASSSREGTEAFF | TGTGCCAGCAGCTCCCGGGAAGGCACTGAAGCTTTCTTT
- | TRBJ1-3 | TRBV18 | 17 | TRBD1 | CASSPMGPGGSGNTIYF | TGTGCCAGCTCACCAATGGGGCCAGGGGGCTCCGGAAACACCATATATTTT
- | TRBJ1-5 | TRBV5-1 | 15 | TRBD1 | CASSRTGSSDQPQHF | TGCGCCAGCAGCCGGACAGGGTCATCAGATCAGCCCCAGCATTTT
once | TRBJ1-3 | TRBV11-3 | 16 | - | CASSLDSGSSGNTIYF | TGTGCCAGCAGCTTAGATTCGGGGAGCTCTGGAAACACCATATATTTT
- | TRBJ2-1 | TRBV27 | 15 | - | CASSFNRVPRNEQFF | TGTGCCAGCAGTTTTAATCGGGTGCCTAGGAATGAGCAGTTCTTC
- | TRBJ1-5 | TRBV30 | 14 | - | CAWSVRDSNQPQHF | TGTGCCTGGAGTGTGAGGGATAGCAATCAGCCCCAGCATTTT
- | TRBJ1-3 | TRBV11-2 | 14 | TRBD1 | CASSLDRAGNTIYF | TGTGCCAGCAGTTTGGACAGGGCTGGAAACACCATATATTTT
- | TRBJ2-1 | TRBV24-1 | 15 | TRBD1 | CATRGGQGGTSEQFF | TGTGCCACCAGAGGGGGACAGGGAGGGACGAGTGAGCAGTTCTTC
- | TRBJ2-1 | TRBV6-5 | 11 | - | CASRSYNEQFF | TGTGCCAGCCGGTCCTACAATGAGCAGTTCTTC
- | TRBJ2-5 | TRBV6-2/TRBV6-3 | 15 | TRBD1 | CASSYSGRGYETQYF | TGTGCCAGCAGTTACTCGGGCAGGGGGTACGAGACCCAGTACTTC
- | TRBJ2-7 | TRBV9 | 14 | TRBD2 | CASSARGGAREQYF | TGTGCCAGCAGCGCCCGGGGGGGGGCGAGGGAGCAGTACTTC
- | TRBJ1-2 | TRBV4-1 | 14 | TRBD1 | CASSMQDRADGYTF | TGCGCCAGCAGCATGCAGGACAGGGCCGATGGCTACACCTTC
- | TRBJ1-6 | TRBV27 | 17 | TRBD1 | CASSLFGQGAPNSPLHF | TGTGCCAGCAGTTTATTCGGACAGGGGGCTCCCAATTCACCCCTCCACTTT
- | TRBJ2-3 | TRBV29-1 | 13 | - | CSVESVNTDTQYF | TGCAGCGTTGAGAGCGTTAACACAGATACGCAGTATTTT
- | TRBJ1-6 | TRBV6-5 | 15 | TRBD1 | CASSYSNRGNSPLHF | TGTGCCAGCAGTTACTCCAACAGGGGGAATTCACCCCTCCACTTT